This TCR beta chain was found in a study of shared clonotypes between healthy human individuals. Across the whole study: CD4 naive and memory got three plates each, CD8 naive two, CD8 memory one.

Data came from immunoSEQ multiplex PCR; TCRdb stores just in-frame clones and leaves some out. The sample holds 2 million to 2.5 million clones, about 93% seen once. Concerning this clone itself: What it binds is not known.

The study's findings and limits: The diversity represented, both genetic and in exposure history, was limited by few donors.

This CDR3 spans 13 amino acids. Germline CDR1 reads LNHDA; CDR2 reads SQIVND (reference sequence). V lost 3 bases, J lost 6 bases, and 9 bases lay in between. CD45RO-negative cells were positively selected for CCR7, leaving out terminally differentiated effector memory CD45RA+ cells. The clonotype originates from a man aged 18 to 35 in good health. Some clones in this sample may be carry-over from other donors' samples. The sequenced material came from naive CD8+ T cells from PBMCs. The V call is TRBV19, the J call TRBJ1-5; D might be TRBD1 (6 bases). The CDR3 sequence is CASSITGFQPQHF. CDR3 sequence (DNA): TGTGCCAGTAGTATCACAGGGTTTCAGCCCCAGCATTTT.